This TCR beta chain was identified in a study of cytomegalovirus exposure and HLA in healthy donors. CDR3 length: 15 amino acids. Per the germline V gene, CDR1 is MNHEY and CDR2 is SVGAGI. Trimming took 7 bases from V and 5 from J; bases not matched to a gene: 8. A multiplex PCR was run with 60 Vbeta primers and 13 Jbeta primers. TCRdb's table, derived via immunoSEQ multiplex PCR, lists solely in-frame clones and lacks some. The table includes about 180,000 clones, about 77% detected once. This sequence joins TRBV6-5 and TRBJ2-2; 9 bases line up with TRBD1. This clonotype was obtained from a woman aged 25 to 39 in good health and CMV-seropositive. The sequencing sample was made of PBMCs. CDR3 protein: CASTRTGVGTGELFF. The CDR3 bases are TGTGCCAGCACCAGGACAGGGGTAGGGACCGGGGAGCTGTTTTTT.